A selection of T cell receptor beta chains follows, all from one sample in a study of blood T cell repertoires in COVID-19. The method was immunoSEQ multiplex PCR; TCRdb's version includes in-frame clones alone and lacks a portion of them. The sample contains about 190,000 clones, roughly 73% of which appear only once. Sequencing used peripheral blood. Receptors originate from a woman aged 80 or over with active or convalescent COVID-19. The CDR3 runs from the conserved cysteine through the conserved F or W.

CDR3aa | v_gene | len | j_gene
CASSLEGREQYF | TRBV4-3 | 12 | TRBJ2-7
CASSYAAGGINSPLHF | TRBV6-5 | 16 | TRBJ1-6
CASSVLGAQYNEQFF | TRBV9 | 15 | TRBJ2-1
CASSSGQGSSQPQHF | TRBV28 | 15 | TRBJ1-5
CASSLDLLGGQYF | TRBV13 | 13 | TRBJ2-7
CASSLTGITYEQYF | TRBV7-9 | 14 | TRBJ2-7
CASSLAPGQEEYGYTF | TRBV5-1 | 16 | TRBJ1-2
CATPVGTSSHEQFF | TRBV24-1 | 14 | TRBJ2-1
CASGRGQGIDSPLHF | TRBV19 | 15 | TRBJ1-6
CASSLKGQGNTEAFF | TRBV4-2 | 15 | TRBJ1-1
CASRSISWGDNYGYTF | TRBV27 | 16 | TRBJ1-2
CASSYTGTKNEQFF | TRBV6-2/TRBV6-3 | 14 | TRBJ2-1
CATSRGQGRGNTIYF | TRBV15 | 15 | TRBJ1-3
CASSPRRGTEAFF | TRBV6-5 | 13 | TRBJ1-1
CASIGQWANGYTF | TRBV2 | 13 | TRBJ1-2
CASSFQNRVNTEAFF | TRBV19 | 15 | TRBJ1-1
CASREQASGEQYF | TRBV6-6 | 13 | TRBJ2-7
CASSPPSAGAQNIQYF | TRBV6-6 | 16 | TRBJ2-4
CASRKNRAAYEQYF | TRBV28 | 14 | TRBJ2-7
CASSQALGQPSYNEQFF | TRBV4-1 | 17 | TRBJ2-1
CAISPTDTEAFF | TRBV10-3 | 12 | TRBJ1-1
CASLTRGSSYNSPLHF | TRBV6-6 | 16 | TRBJ1-6
CASSFGQMDTGELFF | TRBV28 | 15 | TRBJ2-2
CASSLDRGRGDTQYF | TRBV5-1 | 15 | TRBJ2-3
CASSGQGEETQYF | TRBV18 | 13 | TRBJ2-5
CASSLRGKNTEAFF | TRBV6-5 | 14 | TRBJ1-1
CASSPDRGTYEQYF | TRBV5-1 | 14 | TRBJ2-7